Following are 3 T cell receptor beta chains from one sample sequenced in a study of blood T cells in healthy people across ages. The authors ran a second PCR of about 6 to 11 cycles using a sample-barcoded 5' primer and a J-beta primer mix. TCRdb independently ran MiXCR on the 5' RACE reads; one entry per CDR3 protein. The sample has approximately 2,000,000 distinct CDR3 sequences; about two fifths are singletons. Sample: blood. The origin of the receptors is a human donor in good health.

This clonotype occurred a few times. The rearrangement joins TRBV20-1 to TRBJ1-5, with a weak D call TRBD1 (5 bases). The germline V gene encodes CDR1 DFQATT and CDR2 SNEGSKA (reference sequence). V lost 4 bases to trimming and J lost 3 bases, with 13 bases between them. CDR3 length equals 14 residues. The CDR3 coding sequence is TGCAGTGCTATAAGGGGAAGTAACAATCAGCCCCAGCATTTT. Its protein is CSAIRGSNNQPQHF.

This clonotype has only a few counts. The rearrangement uses TRBV9 and TRBJ1-5; D may be TRBD1 (6 bases). V was shortened by 3 bases and J by 7 bases, with 11 bases between the two germline ends. CDR3 length equals 13 residues. In germline, CDR1 is SGDLS, CDR2 YYNGEE. The CDR3 protein is CASSEGGGQPQHF. In DNA form, the CDR3 reads TGTGCCAGCAGCGAGGGGGGTGGCCAGCCCCAGCATTTT. The full variable domain, in which reference TRBV9 and TRBJ1-5 provide the parts outside the CDR3, is DSGVTQTPKHLITATGQRVTLRCSPRSGDLSVYWYQQSLDQGLQFLIQYYNGEERAKGNILERFSAQQFPDLHSELNLSSLELGDSALYFCASSEGGGQPQHFGDGTRLSIL.

This sequence joins TRBV12-3 or TRBV12-4 and TRBJ1-2; 10 nucleotides align to TRBD1. The V segment lost 8 bases and the J segment 8 bases; nucleotides outside the gene matches: 8. The CDR3 runs 13 residues. This CDR3 reads CASGRTGGEGYTF. Here the CDR3 DNA reads TGTGCCAGCGGTCGGACAGGGGGTGAAGGCTACACCTTC.